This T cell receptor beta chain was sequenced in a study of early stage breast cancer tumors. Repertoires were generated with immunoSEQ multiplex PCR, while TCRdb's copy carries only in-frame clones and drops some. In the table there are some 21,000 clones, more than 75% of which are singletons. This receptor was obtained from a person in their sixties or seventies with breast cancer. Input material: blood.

The CDR3 nucleotides are TGTGCCAGCATAGGGGGACACGAGCAGTACTTC. This translates into CASIGGHEQYF. This chain connects TRBV27 to TRBJ2-7; perhaps TRBD1 as D (6 bases). The CDR3 has 11 amino acids. Germline loops: CDR1 MNHEY, CDR2 SMNVEV (reference sequence). Trimming took 7 bases from V and 5 from J, leaving 9 bases between them.